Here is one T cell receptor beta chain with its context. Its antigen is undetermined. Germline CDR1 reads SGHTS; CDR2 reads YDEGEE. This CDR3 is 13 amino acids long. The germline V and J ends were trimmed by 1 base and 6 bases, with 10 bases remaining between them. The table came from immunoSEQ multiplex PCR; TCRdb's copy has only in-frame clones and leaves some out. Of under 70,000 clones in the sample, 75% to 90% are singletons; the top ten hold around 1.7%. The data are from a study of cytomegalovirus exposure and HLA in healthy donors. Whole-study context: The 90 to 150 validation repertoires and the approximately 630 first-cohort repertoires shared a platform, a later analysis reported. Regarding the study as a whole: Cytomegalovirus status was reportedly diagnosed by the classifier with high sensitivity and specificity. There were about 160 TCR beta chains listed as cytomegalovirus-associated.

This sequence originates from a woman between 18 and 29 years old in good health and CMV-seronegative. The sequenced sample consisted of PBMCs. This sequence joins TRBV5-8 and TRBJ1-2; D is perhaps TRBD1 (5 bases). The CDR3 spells CASSLQGLDGYTF. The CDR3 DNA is TGTGCCAGCAGCTTGCAGGGTCTGGATGGCTACACCTTC.